One and the same sample provided the 26 T cell receptor beta chains below, sequenced in a study of identical twins. TCRdb re-analysed the 5' RACE reads in MiXCR, keeping a single row per CDR3 protein. The data contain 1.5 million to 2 million distinct CDR3 sequences, under 35% of them singletons. Sequenced: cord blood. These receptors were obtained from a newborn girl in good health.

CDR3 bases: TGCAGTGCTAGGTTAGGAAAAAATCAGCCCCAGCATTTT. This codes for CSARLGKNQPQHF. The chain has TRBV20-1 and TRBJ1-5; unclear D gene. This CDR3 contains 13 residues. Trimming cost V 3 bases and J 4 bases, with 10 bases left between them. Germline-derived CDR1 and CDR2 are DFQATT and SNEGSKA (reference sequence).

The chain joins TRBV6-7 to TRBJ2-4; 8 nucleotides line up with TRBD2. TRBV6-7 is assigned to the ORF class and has an uncertain function. The CDR3 extends over 14 amino acids. J lost 2 bases, V lost 11 bases, and 8 bases had no gene match. CDR3 nucleotides: TGTGCCGAACTAGCGGCCCCTACCAAAAACATTCAGTACTTC. This codes for CAELAAPTKNIQYF.

This clonotype appeared a few times. The V gene is TRBV4-1, the J gene TRBJ1-5; no clear D. Germline CDR1 MGHRA, CDR2 YSYEKL. CDR3 size: 15 residues. The germline V and J ends were trimmed by 1 base and 1 base, with 8 bases remaining between them. CDR3: CASSQVVGSNQPQHF. As DNA, the CDR3 is TGCGCCAGCAGCCAAGTTGTTGGGAGCAATCAGCCCCAGCATTTT.

This chain uses TRBV10-3 with TRBJ2-3; D might be TRBD2 (6 bases). The CDR3 length is 14 residues. Trimming cost V 7 bases and J 0 bases, with 11 bases left between them. The V gene's germline CDR1 is ENHRY and CDR2 SYGVKD. CDR3 sequence reads: CAIKDYHSTDTQYF. For the CDR3, the DNA is TGTGCCATCAAGGACTACCACAGCACAGATACGCAGTATTTT.

Regarding this clonotype: A much larger clonotype is one base distant, so this may be a read error. This sequence joins TRBV5-1 and TRBJ2-5; 12 bases align to TRBD2. V was pared by 0 bases and J by 13 bases, with 4 bases of the junction left unmatched. Germline V gene sequence: CDR1 SGHRS, CDR2 YFSETQ. This CDR3 has 13 amino acids. CDR3 amino acids: CASSLGLAGVGYF. In DNA form, the CDR3 reads TGCGCCAGCAGCTTGGGACTAGCGGGAGTGGGGTACTTC.

This chain connects TRBV4-1 to TRBJ2-1; 9 bases match TRBD2. This CDR3 is built from 15 residues. J gave up 8 bases and V 6 bases, and 11 bases lay outside the gene matches. The germline V gene has CDR1 MGHRA and CDR2 YSYEKL. The CDR3 region is CASRSFAGGAYEQFF. CDR3 nucleotides: TGCGCCAGCAGGTCGTTCGCGGGGGGGGCCTATGAGCAGTTCTTC.

The J gene is TRBJ1-3, the V gene TRBV11-2, with D unclear. Trimming removed 4 bases from V and 4 bases from J, with 14 bases in between. Germline lookup yields CDR1 SGHAT and CDR2 FQNNGV. This CDR3 has 15 amino acids. The CDR3: CASSSQRGSGNTIYF. CDR3 bases: TGTGCCAGCAGCTCCCAGCGGGGTAGCGGAAACACCATATATTTT.

This clonotype has only a few counts. J is TRBJ1-6 and V is TRBV6-5; 8 bases are a match to TRBD1. The junction had 7 bases not matched to a gene; V was cut back by 2 bases and J by 10 bases. The CDR3 runs 15 residues. The germline CDR1 and CDR2 sequences are MNHEY and SVGAGI. For the CDR3, the DNA is TGTGCCAGCAGTTACGCGGACAGGGCAGGCTCACCCCTCCACTTT. It translates to CASSYADRAGSPLHF.

Note on this clonotype: A much larger clone differs by one base, so this may be a read error. This chain connects TRBV2 to TRBJ2-7, with D perhaps being TRBD1 or TRBD2 (6 bases each). Trimming left V 2 bases short and J 4 bases short, with 12 bases between. Germline CDR1 and CDR2: SNHLY and FYNNEI. The CDR3 contains 14 residues. The CDR3 DNA is TGTGCCAGCAGTGAATGGAGGGGGGCTTACGAGCAGTACTTC. Translation: CASSEWRGAYEQYF. The complete variable domain, with remaining parts taken from reference TRBV2 and TRBJ2-7, reads EPEVTQTPSHQVTQMGQEVILRCVPISNHLYFYWYRQILGQKVEFLVSFYNNEISEKSEIFDDQFSVERPDGSNFTLKIRSTKLEDSAMYFCASSEWRGAYEQYFGPGTRLTVT.

In this sample, this clonotype turned up a few times. The gene calls are TRBV12-3 or TRBV12-4 and TRBJ2-5; D is possibly TRBD2 (6 bases). CDR3 length equals 15 residues. V lost 3 bases, J lost 5 bases, and 16 bases lay in between. DNA of the CDR3: TGTGCCAGCAGTTTCGAGCGGGTACGGTCTGAGACCCAGTACTTC. It is translated as CASSFERVRSETQYF.

V usage is TRBV11-2 and J usage is TRBJ2-3; D is possibly TRBD1 or TRBD2 (5 bases each). V lost 3 bases and J lost 0, with 10 bases in between. The germline V gene encodes CDR1 SGHAT and CDR2 FQNNGV. This CDR3 has 15 amino acids. The CDR3 protein is CASSLNGASTDTQYF. In DNA, the CDR3 is TGTGCCAGCAGCTTGAACGGGGCTAGCACAGATACGCAGTATTTT.

For the CDR3, the DNA is TGTGCCAGCAGTTACCCGCGAATCCCGGACAGGGCCTACGAGCAGTACTTC. Amino acids: CASSYPRIPDRAYEQYF. The chain recombines TRBV6-5 with TRBJ2-7, with TRBD1 identical over 8 bases. V gave up 2 bases and J gave up 2 bases; unmatched junction bases: 11. The germline CDR1 and CDR2 sequences are MNHEY and SVGAGI. This CDR3 is 17 amino acids long.

The J gene is TRBJ2-5, the V gene TRBV3-1; D gene ambiguous. The CDR3 is 13 amino acids. V was cut by 0 bases and J by 2 bases, with 4 bases left in between. Germline V CDR1 and CDR2: LGHDT, YNNKEL (reference sequence). In DNA, the CDR3 is TGTGCCAGCAGCCAAGAGGGGCAAGAGACCCAGTACTTC. Translated, it gives CASSQEGQETQYF.

The CDR3 DNA reads TGTGCCAGCAGCCGACTAGCGGGAGAGACCTCCTACAATGAGCAGTTCTTC. Its translation: CASSRLAGETSYNEQFF. The rearrangement uses TRBV28 and TRBJ2-1; 12 positions match TRBD2. The CDR3 loop spans 17 amino acids. Trimming cost V 6 bases and J 0 bases; bases outside gene matches: 6. Germline CDR1 and CDR2: MDHEN and SYDVKM.

The chain recombines TRBV2 with TRBJ2-1; TRBD1 agrees at 7 bases. Matching the DNA end better, TRBJ2-7 makes the J call doubtful. Germline CDR1 is SNHLY and CDR2 is FYNNEI. There are 14 residues in the CDR3. CDR3 DNA sequence: TGTGCCAGCGTACAGGGGCCGTCCTACAATGAGCAGTACTTC. Encoded protein: CASVQGPSYNEQYF.

The chain recombines TRBV12-3 or TRBV12-4 with TRBJ1-3, with D perhaps TRBD1 (5 bases). This CDR3 spans 16 amino acids. The V end lost 2 bases, the J end lost 2 bases, and 13 bases lay between the germline ends. CDR3 residues: CASSLNIQGTGNTIYF. For the CDR3, the DNA is TGTGCCAGCAGTTTAAACATCCAGGGCACTGGAAACACCATATATTTT.

A remark on this clonotype: A read error may produce the germline difference seen at one junction end. V is TRBV11-2 and J is TRBJ1-4; TRBD1 matches at 8 bases. Germline-derived CDR1 and CDR2 are SGHAT and FQNNGV. CDR3 length equals 15 residues. In DNA form, the CDR3 reads TGTGCCAGCAGTTTAGCCGACAGGGGAGGTGAAAAACTGTTTTTT. Translated: CASSLADRGGEKLFF.

Details on this clonotype: The junction does not match germline at one end; this may be a read error. The gene calls are TRBV29-1 and TRBJ2-1, with TRBD2 matching over 8 bases. Looked up from germline, CDR1 is SQVTM and CDR2 is ANQGSEA. CDR3 length equals 14 residues. The CDR3 loop reads CSSNREGSYNEPFF. The CDR3 bases are TGCAGCTCCAATCGGGAGGGATCCTACAATGAGCCGTTCTTC.

This clonotype was detected only a few times. V usage is TRBV12-3 or TRBV12-4 and J usage is TRBJ1-5, with 12 bases identical to TRBD1. CDR3 length: 16 amino acids. Trimming at V came to 4 bases and at J to 0 bases, leaving 1 base not matched to a gene. The CDR3 reads CASSWGQGASNQPQHF. The CDR3, as DNA: TGTGCCAGCAGTTGGGGACAGGGGGCTAGCAATCAGCCCCAGCATTTT.

V and J are TRBV12-3 or TRBV12-4 and TRBJ2-1; TRBD2 agrees at 12 bases. This CDR3 is built from 20 residues. V shed 3 bases and J 10 bases; nucleotides not matched to a gene: 22. CDR3 DNA: TGTGCCAGCAGTTTCAAAGCGGTGGGACTAGCGGGTAAAAGCTCCTACGAGCAGTTCTTC. Translation gives CASSFKAVGLAGKSSYEQFF.

This chain joins TRBV6-1 and TRBJ2-3; 14 bases line up with TRBD2. The CDR3 totals 15 residues. Trimming removed 10 bases from V and 6 bases from J; junction bases left unmatched: 9. Germline CDR1 is MNHNS and CDR2 is SASEGT. The CDR3 here is CATLEGLAGVDTQYF. CDR3 in DNA: TGTGCCACCTTGGAGGGACTAGCGGGAGTTGATACGCAGTATTTT.

This sequence joins TRBV13 and TRBJ2-3; 11 bases align to TRBD1. The V gene end was trimmed by 4 bases and the J gene end by 5 bases; junction bases not matched to a gene: 8. The CDR3 is 16 amino acids. Per the germline V gene, CDR1 is PRHDT and CDR2 is FYEKMQ (reference sequence). The CDR3 DNA is TGTGCCAGCAGCTACCCGGGACAGGGGGGAGTAGATACGCAGTATTTT. Its protein is CASSYPGQGGVDTQYF.

This sequence joins TRBV13 and TRBJ2-4; 10 bases map to TRBD2. This CDR3 spans 15 amino acids. V shed 5 bases, J shed 11 bases, and the junction held 12 bases outside the gene matches. CDR1 is PRHDT and CDR2 is FYEKMQ in the germline V gene (reference sequence). The DNA of the CDR3 is TGTGCCAGCAGCGCGGGTCTTCTAGCGGGAGATGTTCAGTACTTC. Amino acid sequence: CASSAGLLAGDVQYF. Looking up the rest from reference TRBV13 and TRBJ2-4 gives the full variable domain: AAGVIQSPRHLIKEKRETATLKCYPIPRHDTVYWYQQGPGQDPQFLISFYEKMQSDKGSIPDRFSAQQFSDYHSELNMSSLELGDSALYFCASSAGLLAGDVQYFGAGTRLSVL.

This clonotype was picked up a small number of times. The chain is built from TRBV3-1 and TRBJ2-3; 8 bases match TRBD1. V lost 10 bases, J lost 1 base, and 7 bases stayed unmatched. The V gene's germline CDR1 is LGHDT and CDR2 YNNKEL (reference sequence). CDR3 length: 14 amino acids. CDR3 amino acids: CATQLGQGTDTQYF. CDR3 coding DNA: TGTGCCACCCAGCTGGGACAGGGCACAGATACGCAGTATTTT.

This clonotype was counted once. CDR3 amino acids: CASSESGIENTEAFF. In DNA, the CDR3 is TGTGCCAGCAGTGAATCGGGGATAGAGAACACTGAAGCTTTCTTT. V usage is TRBV2 and J usage is TRBJ1-1; D uncertain. From germline, CDR1 is SNHLY and CDR2 FYNNEI. The CDR3 loop spans 15 amino acids. The germline V and J ends were trimmed by 2 bases and 1 base, with 11 bases remaining between them.

This clonotype came up once. This chain uses TRBV27 with TRBJ2-2; TRBD2 might be the D (5 bases). Germline V CDR1 and CDR2: MNHEY, SMNVEV (reference sequence). Trimming pared 0 bases from V and 4 bases from J, leaving 12 bases between. The CDR3 runs 16 residues. The CDR3: CASSLSRLATTGELFF. For the CDR3, the DNA is TGTGCCAGCAGTTTATCGCGGCTAGCTACCACCGGGGAGCTGTTTTTT.